This is a list of T cell receptor beta chains from one sample in a study of PD-1 blockade in classical Hodgkin lymphoma. Assay used: immunoSEQ multiplex PCR; TCRdb lists only in-frame clones, some missing. This sample yields about 41,000 clones, of which around three quarters are seen a single time; about a fifth belongs to the top ten. The sequencing here drew on peripheral blood mononuclear cells (PBMCs), taken at baseline. These receptors all come from a human donor with classical Hodgkin lymphoma. Both conserved end residues are part of each CDR3. Size values are once, few and many counts, or a class for expanded clones, and some rows have none.

V gene,clone size,CDR3 length,CDR3 protein
TRBV27,once,14,CASSLFQGTDTQYF
TRBV15,NA,15,CATSRDRSGLDEQFF
TRBV13,NA,15,CASSLRLAGADTQYF
TRBV19,NA,18,CASSIGGEHGRYTDTQYF
TRBV7-2,NA,13,CASSLDANNEQFF
TRBV5-1,NA,15,CASSLPGGGYNEQFF
TRBV9,NA,13,CASSPRLAYEQYF
TRBV9,NA,15,CASSPRGVFTDTQYF
TRBV18,NA,18,CASSPLGGGSPGANVLTF
TRBV11-2,NA,14,CASSLGGGRDTQYF
TRBV27,NA,12,CASSPLTGELFF
TRBV7-9,NA,15,CASSLASGLDQPQHF
TRBV18,few,16,CASSATRTGLNTEAFF
TRBV19,NA,18,CASSMRAQGTRGQETQYF
TRBV18,NA,11,CASSPKDTQYF
TRBV9,NA,13,CASTRSSGNTIYF
TRBV9,NA,15,CASSPRGVAGETQYF
TRBV7-9,NA,15,CASSFAGETYNEQFF
TRBV6-5,few,12,CASSHTTGEAFF
TRBV5-1,NA,15,CASSLGTGMVGEQYF
TRBV14,NA,11,CASSQVHEQFF
TRBV5-1,NA,16,CASSRRGQYSTDTQYF
TRBV6-6,NA,15,CASSYFGQGTYEQYF
TRBV10-3,NA,17,CAIRLRWAGNSTDTQYF
TRBV30,NA,15,CAWSVGGLEADTQYF
TRBV6-6,NA,13,CASSYSGYYGYTF
TRBV19,NA,14,CAAKGQGYTGELFF
TRBV7-2,NA,15,CASSLASGAADTQYF
TRBV2,once,10,CASDRDGYTF
TRBV27,NA,15,CASSWGLGPYNEQFF
TRBV18,NA,14,CASSPGNSNQPQHF
TRBV19,few,15,CASSIAGIGNEKLFF
TRBV6-5,NA,12,CASREGHYEQYF
TRBV30,NA,13,CAWSGLTNEKLFF
TRBV7-3,NA,15,CASSPSGTGLYGYTF
TRBV28,NA,15,CASSLVGALTDTQYF
TRBV7-2,NA,15,CASSWGPGAGYGYTF
TRBV6-4,NA,12,CASSDSKGDQFF
TRBV19,NA,15,CASSLSGSFNEKLFF
TRBV19,NA,15,CASSVNRIMNTEAFF
TRBV28,NA,13,CASSLNLDQPQHF